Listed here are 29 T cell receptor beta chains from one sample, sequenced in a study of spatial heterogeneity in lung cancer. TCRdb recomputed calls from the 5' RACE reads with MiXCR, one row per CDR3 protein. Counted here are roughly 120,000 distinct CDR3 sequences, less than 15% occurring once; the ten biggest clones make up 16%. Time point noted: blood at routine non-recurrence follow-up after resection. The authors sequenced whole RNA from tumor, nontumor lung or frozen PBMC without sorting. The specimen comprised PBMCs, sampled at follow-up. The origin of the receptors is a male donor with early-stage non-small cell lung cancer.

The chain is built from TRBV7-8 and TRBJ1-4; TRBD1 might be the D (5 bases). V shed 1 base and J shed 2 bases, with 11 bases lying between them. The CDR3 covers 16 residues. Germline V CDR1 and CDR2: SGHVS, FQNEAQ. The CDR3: CASSLGRDLTNEKLFF. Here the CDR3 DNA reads TGTGCCAGCAGCTTAGGAAGGGACCTCACTAATGAAAAACTGTTTTTT.

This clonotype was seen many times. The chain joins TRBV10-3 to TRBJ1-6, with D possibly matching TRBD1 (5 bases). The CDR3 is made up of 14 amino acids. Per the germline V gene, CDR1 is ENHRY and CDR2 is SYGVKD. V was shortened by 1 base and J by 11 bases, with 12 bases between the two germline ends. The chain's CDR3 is CAISEWGGSAPLHF. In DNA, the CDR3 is TGTGCCATCAGTGAGTGGGGGGGTAGTGCACCCCTCCACTTT.

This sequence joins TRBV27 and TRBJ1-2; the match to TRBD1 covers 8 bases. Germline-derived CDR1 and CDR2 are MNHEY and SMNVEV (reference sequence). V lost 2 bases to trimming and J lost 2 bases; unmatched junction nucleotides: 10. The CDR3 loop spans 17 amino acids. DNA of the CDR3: TGTGCCAGCAGTTTAACAAGGGGGACAGGCGACAACTATGGCTACACCTTC. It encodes CASSLTRGTGDNYGYTF.

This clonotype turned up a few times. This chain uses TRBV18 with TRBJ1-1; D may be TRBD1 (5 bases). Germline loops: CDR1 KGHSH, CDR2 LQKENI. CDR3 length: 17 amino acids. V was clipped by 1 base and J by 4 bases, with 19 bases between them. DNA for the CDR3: TGTGCCAGCTCACCACGGCCCCCTGGGGGTGTGAGCACTGAAGCTTTCTTT. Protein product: CASSPRPPGGVSTEAFF.

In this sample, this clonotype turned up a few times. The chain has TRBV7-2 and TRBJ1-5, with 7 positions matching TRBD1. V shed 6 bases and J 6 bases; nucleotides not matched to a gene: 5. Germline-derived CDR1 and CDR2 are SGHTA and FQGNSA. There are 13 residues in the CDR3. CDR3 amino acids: CASSQGGIQPQHF. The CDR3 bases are TGTGCCAGCAGTCAGGGGGGGATTCAGCCCCAGCATTTT.

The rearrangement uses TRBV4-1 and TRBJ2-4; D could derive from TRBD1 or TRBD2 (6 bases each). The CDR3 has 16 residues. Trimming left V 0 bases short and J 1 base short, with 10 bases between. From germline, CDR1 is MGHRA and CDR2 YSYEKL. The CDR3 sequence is CASSQDGGWAKNIQYF. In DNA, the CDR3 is TGCGCCAGCAGCCAAGACGGGGGCTGGGCCAAAAACATTCAGTACTTC.

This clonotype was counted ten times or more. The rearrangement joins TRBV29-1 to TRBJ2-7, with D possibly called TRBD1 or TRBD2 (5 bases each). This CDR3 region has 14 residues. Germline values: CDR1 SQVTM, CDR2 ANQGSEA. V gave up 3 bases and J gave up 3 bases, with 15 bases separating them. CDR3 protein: CSVEGEGTLYEQYF. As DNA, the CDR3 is TGCAGCGTTGAGGGTGAAGGGACCCTCTACGAGCAGTACTTC.

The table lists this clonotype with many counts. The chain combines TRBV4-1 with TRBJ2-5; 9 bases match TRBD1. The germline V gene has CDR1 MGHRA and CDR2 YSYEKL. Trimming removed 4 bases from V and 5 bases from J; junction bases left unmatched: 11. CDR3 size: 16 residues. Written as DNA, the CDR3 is TGCGCCAGCAGCCCACGTAAGGACAGGGGTTGGGAGACCCAGTACTTC. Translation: CASSPRKDRGWETQYF.

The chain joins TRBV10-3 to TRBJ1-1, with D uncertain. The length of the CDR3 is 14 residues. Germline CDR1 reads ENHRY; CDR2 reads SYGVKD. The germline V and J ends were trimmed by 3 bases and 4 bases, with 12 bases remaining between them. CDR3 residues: CAISDPRQVTEAFF. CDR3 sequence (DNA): TGTGCCATCAGTGATCCCCGACAAGTCACTGAAGCTTTCTTT.

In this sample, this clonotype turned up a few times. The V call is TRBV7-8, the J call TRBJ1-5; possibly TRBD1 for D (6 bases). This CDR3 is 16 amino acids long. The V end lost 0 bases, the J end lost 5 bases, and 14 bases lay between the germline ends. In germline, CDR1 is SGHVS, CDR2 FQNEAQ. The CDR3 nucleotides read TGTGCCAGCAGCTTAGCGACCGGAGGGGGTGATCAGCCCCAGCATTTT. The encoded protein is CASSLATGGGDQPQHF.

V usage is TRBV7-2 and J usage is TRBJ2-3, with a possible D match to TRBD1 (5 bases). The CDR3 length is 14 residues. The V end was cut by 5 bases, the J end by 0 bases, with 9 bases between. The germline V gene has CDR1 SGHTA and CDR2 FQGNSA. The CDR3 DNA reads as TGTGCCAGCAGCCCTCAGGGTAGCACAGATACGCAGTATTTT. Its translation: CASSPQGSTDTQYF.

CDR3 amino acids: CASSQSQAHNYGYTF. Written as DNA, the CDR3 is TGCGCCAGCAGCCAAAGTCAGGCTCATAACTATGGCTACACCTTC. This chain links TRBV4-3 with TRBJ1-2; the D is unclear. V was shortened by 2 bases and J by 1 base, with 11 bases between the two germline ends. The CDR3 covers 15 residues. CDR1 is LGHNA, CDR2 YSLEER, per germline.

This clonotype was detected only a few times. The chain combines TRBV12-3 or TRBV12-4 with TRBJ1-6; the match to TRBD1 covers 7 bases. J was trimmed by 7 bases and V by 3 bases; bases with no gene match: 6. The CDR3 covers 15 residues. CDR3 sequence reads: CASSFRTGENSPLHF. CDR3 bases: TGTGCCAGCAGTTTTAGAACAGGGGAGAATTCACCCCTCCACTTT.

The CDR3 DNA reads as TGCGCCAGCAGCCCCGAAATTACAGATACGCAGTATTTT. As protein: CASSPEITDTQYF. V gene TRBV5-1 combines with J gene TRBJ2-3; D is uncertain. The V gene's germline CDR1 is SGHRS and CDR2 YFSETQ. CDR3 size: 13 residues. V was clipped by 4 bases and J by 3 bases, with 9 bases between them.

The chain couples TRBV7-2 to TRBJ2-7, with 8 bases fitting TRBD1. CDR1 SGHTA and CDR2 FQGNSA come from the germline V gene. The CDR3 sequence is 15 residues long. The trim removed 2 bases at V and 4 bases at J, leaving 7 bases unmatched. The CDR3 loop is CASSLPDRGGYEQYF. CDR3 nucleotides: TGTGCCAGCAGCTTACCCGACAGGGGAGGTTACGAGCAGTACTTC.

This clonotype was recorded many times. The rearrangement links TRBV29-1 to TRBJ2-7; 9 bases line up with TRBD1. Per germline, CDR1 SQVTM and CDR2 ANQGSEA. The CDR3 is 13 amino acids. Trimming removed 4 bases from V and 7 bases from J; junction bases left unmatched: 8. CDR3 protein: CSVGSDRGKEQYF. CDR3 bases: TGCAGCGTTGGGAGCGACAGGGGGAAAGAGCAGTACTTC.

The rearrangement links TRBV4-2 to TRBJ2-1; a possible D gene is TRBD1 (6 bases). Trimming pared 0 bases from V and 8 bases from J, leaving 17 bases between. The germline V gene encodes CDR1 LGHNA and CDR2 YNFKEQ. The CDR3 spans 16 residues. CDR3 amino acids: CASSQDEGEGRHEQFF. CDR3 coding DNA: TGTGCCAGCAGCCAAGATGAGGGGGAAGGGCGCCATGAGCAGTTCTTC.

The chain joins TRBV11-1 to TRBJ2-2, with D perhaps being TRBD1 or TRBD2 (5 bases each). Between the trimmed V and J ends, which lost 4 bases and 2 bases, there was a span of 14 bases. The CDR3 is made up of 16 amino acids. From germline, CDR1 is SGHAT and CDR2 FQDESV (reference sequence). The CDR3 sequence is CASSYTGRRNTGELFF. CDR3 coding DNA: TGTGCCAGCAGCTATACGGGGCGGAGAAACACCGGGGAGCTGTTTTTT. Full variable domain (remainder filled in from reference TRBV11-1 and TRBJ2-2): EAEVAQSPRYKITEKSQAVAFWCDPISGHATLYWYRQILGQGPELLVQFQDESVVDDSQLPKDRFSAERLKGVDSTLKIQPAELGDSAMYLCASSYTGRRNTGELFFGEGSRLTVL.

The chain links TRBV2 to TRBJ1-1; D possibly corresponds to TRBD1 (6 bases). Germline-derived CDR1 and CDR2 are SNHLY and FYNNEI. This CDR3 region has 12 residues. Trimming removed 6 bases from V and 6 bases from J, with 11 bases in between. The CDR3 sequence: CASRIQGPEAFF. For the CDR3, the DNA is TGTGCCAGCAGAATACAGGGTCCTGAAGCTTTCTTT.

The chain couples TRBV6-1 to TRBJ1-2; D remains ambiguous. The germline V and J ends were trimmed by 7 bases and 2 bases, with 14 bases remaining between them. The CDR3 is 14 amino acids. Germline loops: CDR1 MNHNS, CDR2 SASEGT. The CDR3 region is CASTDLGGNYGYTF. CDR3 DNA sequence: TGTGCCAGCACTGATTTGGGAGGAAACTATGGCTACACCTTC.

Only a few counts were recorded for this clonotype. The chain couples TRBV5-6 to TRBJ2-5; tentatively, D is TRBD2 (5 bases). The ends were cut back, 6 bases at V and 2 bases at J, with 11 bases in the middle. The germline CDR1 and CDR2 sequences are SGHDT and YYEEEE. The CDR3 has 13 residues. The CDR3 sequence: CASTLGLQETQYF. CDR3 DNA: TGTGCCAGCACTCTCGGACTTCAAGAGACCCAGTACTTC.

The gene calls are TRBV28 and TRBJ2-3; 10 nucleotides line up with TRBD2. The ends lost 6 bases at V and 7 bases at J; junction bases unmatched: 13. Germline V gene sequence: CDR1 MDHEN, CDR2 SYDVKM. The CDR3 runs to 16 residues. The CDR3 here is CASSLDLAGAANTQYF. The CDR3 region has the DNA TGTGCCAGCAGCCTCGATCTAGCGGGGGCTGCAAATACGCAGTATTTT.

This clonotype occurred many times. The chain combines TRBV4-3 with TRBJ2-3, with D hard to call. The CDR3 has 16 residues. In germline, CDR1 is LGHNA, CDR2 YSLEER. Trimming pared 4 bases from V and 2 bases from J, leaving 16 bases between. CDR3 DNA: TGCGCCAGCAGCCCTCATGGGGTAGGGAACACAGATACGCAGTATTTT. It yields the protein CASSPHGVGNTDTQYF.

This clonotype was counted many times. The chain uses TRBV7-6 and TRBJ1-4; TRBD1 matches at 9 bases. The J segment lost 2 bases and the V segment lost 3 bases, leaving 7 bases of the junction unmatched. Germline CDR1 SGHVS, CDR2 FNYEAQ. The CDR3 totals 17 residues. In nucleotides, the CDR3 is TGTGCCAGCAGCTTCACAGGGGGCGCGGGGACTAATGAAAAACTGTTTTTT. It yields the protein CASSFTGGAGTNEKLFF.

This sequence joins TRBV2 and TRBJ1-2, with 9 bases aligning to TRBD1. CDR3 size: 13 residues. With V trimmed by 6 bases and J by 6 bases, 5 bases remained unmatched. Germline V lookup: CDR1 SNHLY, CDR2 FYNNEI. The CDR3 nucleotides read TGTGCCAGCAGACTACAGGGGGCGGATGGCTACACCTTC. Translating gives CASRLQGADGYTF.

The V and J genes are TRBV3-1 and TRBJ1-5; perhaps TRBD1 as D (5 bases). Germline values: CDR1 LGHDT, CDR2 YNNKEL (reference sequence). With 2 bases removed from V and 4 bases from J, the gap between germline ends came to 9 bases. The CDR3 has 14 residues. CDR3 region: CASSQRGANQPQHF. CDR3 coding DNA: TGTGCCAGCAGCCAAAGAGGGGCGAATCAGCCCCAGCATTTT.

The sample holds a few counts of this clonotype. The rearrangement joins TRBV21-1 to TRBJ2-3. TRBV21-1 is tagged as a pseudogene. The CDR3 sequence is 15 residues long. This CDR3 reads CASSKSILSTDTQYF. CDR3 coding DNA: TGTGCCAGCAGCAAAAGTATCCTAAGCACGGATACGCAGTATTTT.

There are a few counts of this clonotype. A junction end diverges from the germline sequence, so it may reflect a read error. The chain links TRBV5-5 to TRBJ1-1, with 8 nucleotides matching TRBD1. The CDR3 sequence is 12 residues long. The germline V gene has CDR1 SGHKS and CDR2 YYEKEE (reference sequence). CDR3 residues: CASSFVPGQAAF. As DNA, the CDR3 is TGTGCCAGCAGCTTTGTTCCGGGACAGGCTGCTTTT.

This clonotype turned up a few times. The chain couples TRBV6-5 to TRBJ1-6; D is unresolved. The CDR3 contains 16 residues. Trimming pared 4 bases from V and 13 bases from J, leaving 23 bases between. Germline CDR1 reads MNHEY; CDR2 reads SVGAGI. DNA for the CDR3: TGTGCCAGCAGTTCTTACGGGGTCAGAGATAAGCCCCCCCTCCACTTT. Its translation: CASSSYGVRDKPPLHF.